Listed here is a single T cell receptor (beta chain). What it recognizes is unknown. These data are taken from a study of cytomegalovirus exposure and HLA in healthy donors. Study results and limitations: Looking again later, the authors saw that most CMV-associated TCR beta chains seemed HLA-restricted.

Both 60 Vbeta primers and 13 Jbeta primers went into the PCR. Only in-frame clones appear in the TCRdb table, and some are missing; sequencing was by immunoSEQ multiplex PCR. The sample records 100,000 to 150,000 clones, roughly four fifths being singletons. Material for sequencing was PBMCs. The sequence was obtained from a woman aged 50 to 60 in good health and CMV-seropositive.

CDR3 bases: TGTGCCAGCAGCTTGAGAGCGAACACCGGGGAGCTGTTTTTT. Translation gives CASSLRANTGELFF. V gene TRBV7-9 combines with J gene TRBJ2-2; no reliable D call. The CDR3 totals 14 residues. Per germline, CDR1 SEHNR and CDR2 FQNEAQ (reference sequence). Deletions cut 3 bases from V and 0 bases from J, with 5 bases between.